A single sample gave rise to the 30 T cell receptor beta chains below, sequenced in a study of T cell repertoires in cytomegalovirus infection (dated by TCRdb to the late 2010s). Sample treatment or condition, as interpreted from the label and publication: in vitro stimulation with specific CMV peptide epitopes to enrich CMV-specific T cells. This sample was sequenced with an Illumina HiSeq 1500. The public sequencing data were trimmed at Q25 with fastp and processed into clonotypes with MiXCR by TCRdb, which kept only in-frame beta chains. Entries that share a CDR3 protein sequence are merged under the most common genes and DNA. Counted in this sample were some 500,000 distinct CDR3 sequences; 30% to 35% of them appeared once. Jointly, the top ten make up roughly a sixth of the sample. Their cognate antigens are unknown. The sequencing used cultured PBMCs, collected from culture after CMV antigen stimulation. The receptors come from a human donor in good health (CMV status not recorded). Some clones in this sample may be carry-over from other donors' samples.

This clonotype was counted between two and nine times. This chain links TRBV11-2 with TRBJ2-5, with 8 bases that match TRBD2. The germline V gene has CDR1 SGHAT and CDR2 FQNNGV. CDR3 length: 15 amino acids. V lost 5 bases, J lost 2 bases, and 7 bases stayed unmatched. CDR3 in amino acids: CASSPVSGGQETQYF. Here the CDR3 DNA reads TGTGCCAGCAGCCCGGTATCGGGGGGGCAAGAGACCCAGTACTTC.

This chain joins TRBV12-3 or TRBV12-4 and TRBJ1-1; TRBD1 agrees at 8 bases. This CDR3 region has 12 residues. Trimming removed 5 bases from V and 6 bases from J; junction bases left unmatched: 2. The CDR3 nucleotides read TGTGCCAGCAGTATGACAGGGGCTGAAGCTTTCTTT. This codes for CASSMTGAEAFF.

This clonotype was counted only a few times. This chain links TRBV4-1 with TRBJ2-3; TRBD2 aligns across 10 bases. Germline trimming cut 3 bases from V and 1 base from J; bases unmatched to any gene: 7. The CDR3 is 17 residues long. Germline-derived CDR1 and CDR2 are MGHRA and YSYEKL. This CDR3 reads CASSQAGLAVGTDTQYF. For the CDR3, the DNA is TGCGCCAGCAGCCAGGCCGGACTAGCGGTAGGCACAGATACGCAGTATTTT.

CDR3 DNA sequence: TGTGCCAGCAGTTTGGACACCTCTCATACGCAGTATTTT. This encodes CASSLDTSHTQYF. The V call is TRBV28, the J call TRBJ2-3; TRBD1 might be the D (5 bases). CDR3 length: 13 amino acids. Trimming took 3 bases from V and 7 from J, leaving 11 bases between them. Germline-derived CDR1 and CDR2 are MDHEN and SYDVKM.

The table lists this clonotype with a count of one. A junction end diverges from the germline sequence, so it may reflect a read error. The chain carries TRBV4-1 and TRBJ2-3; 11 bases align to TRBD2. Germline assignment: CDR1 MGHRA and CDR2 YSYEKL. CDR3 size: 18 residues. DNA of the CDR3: TGTGCCAGCAGCCAAGAGACTAGCGGGAATATCCGCACAGATACGCAGTATTTT. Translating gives CASSQETSGNIRTDTQYF.

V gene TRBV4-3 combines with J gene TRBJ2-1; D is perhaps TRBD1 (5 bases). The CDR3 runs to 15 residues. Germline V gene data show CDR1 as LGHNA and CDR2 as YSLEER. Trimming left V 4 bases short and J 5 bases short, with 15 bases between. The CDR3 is CASSPSWTPHNEQFF. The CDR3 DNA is TGCGCCAGCAGCCCCTCCTGGACACCTCACAATGAGCAGTTCTTC.

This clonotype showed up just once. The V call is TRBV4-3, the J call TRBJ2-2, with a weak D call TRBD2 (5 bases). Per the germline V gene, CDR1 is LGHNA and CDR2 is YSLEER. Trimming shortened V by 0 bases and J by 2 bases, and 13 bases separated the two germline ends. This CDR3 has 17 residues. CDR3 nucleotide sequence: TGCGCCAGCAGCCAAGAAGCTGGGCTAGCAAACACCGGGGAGCTGTTTTTT. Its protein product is CASSQEAGLANTGELFF.

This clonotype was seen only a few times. CDR3 sequence reads: CSAGNRQTGTQYF. The DNA for the CDR3 is TGCAGCGCCGGGAACAGACAAACGGGGACCCAGTACTTC. This chain uses TRBV29-1 with TRBJ2-5, with D possibly TRBD2 on 5 matching bases. The length of the CDR3 is 13 residues. The ends were cut back, 7 bases at V and 7 bases at J, with 19 bases in the middle. Germline V gene lookup returns CDR1 SQVTM and CDR2 ANQGSEA.

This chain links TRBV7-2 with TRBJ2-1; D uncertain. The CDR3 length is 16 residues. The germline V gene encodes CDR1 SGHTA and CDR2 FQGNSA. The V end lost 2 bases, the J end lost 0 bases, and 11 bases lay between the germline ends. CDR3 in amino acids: CASSLHQSSSYNEQFF. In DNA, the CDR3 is TGTGCCAGCAGCTTACATCAGAGTAGCTCCTACAATGAGCAGTTCTTC.

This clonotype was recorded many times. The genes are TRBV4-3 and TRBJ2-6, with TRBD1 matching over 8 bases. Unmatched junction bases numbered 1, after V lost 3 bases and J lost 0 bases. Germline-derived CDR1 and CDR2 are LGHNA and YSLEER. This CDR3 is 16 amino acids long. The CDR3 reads CASSHGQGSGANVLTF. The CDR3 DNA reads TGCGCCAGCAGCCATGGACAGGGCTCTGGGGCCAACGTCCTGACTTTC.

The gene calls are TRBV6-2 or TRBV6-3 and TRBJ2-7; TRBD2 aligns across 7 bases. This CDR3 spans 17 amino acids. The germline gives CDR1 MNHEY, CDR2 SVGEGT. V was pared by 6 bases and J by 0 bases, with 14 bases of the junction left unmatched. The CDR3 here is CASSSIAGRSPSYEQYV. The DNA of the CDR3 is TGTGCCAGCAGCTCTATAGCGGGCCGTTCCCCCTCCTACGAGCAGTACGTC.

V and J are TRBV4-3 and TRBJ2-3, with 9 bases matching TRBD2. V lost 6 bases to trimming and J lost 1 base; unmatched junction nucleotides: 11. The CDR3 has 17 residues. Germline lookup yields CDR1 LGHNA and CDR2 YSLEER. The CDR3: CASSRSSSGVRTDTQYF. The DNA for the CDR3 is TGCGCCAGCAGTCGATCCTCTAGCGGGGTTCGCACAGATACGCAGTATTTT.

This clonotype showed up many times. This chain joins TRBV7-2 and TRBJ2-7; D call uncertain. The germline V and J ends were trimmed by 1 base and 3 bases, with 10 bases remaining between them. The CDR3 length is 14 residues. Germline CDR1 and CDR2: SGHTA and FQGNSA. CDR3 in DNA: TGTGCCAGCAGCTTAGACGGCCGCCGCTACGAGCAGTACGTC. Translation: CASSLDGRRYEQYV.

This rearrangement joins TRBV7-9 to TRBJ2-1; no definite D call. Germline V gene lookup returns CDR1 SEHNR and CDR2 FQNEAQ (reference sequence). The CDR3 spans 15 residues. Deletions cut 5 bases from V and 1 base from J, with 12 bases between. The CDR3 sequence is CASSKVMPSYNEQFF. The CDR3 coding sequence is TGTGCCAGCAGCAAGGTAATGCCGTCCTACAATGAGCAGTTCTTC.

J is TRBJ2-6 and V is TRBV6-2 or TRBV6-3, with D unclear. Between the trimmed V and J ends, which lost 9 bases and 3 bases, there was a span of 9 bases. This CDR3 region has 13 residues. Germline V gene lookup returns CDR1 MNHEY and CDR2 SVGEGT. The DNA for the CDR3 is TGTGCCAGTTTGGCTGTTGGGGCCAACGTCCTGACTTTC. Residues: CASLAVGANVLTF.

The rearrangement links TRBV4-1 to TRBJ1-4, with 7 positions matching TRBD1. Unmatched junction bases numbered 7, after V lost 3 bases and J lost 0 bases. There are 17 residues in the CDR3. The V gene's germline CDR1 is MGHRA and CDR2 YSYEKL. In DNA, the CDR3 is TGCGCCAGCAGCCACGTCGGGGGGACAGCAACTAATGAAAAACTGTTTTTT. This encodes CASSHVGGTATNEKLFF.

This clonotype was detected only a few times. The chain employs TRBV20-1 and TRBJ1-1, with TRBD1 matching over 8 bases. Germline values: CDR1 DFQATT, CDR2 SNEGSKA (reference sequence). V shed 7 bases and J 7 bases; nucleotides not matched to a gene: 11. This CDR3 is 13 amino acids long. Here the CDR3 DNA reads TGCAGTGAGAACAACAGGGGGAGATATGAAGCTTTCTTT. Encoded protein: CSENNRGRYEAFF.

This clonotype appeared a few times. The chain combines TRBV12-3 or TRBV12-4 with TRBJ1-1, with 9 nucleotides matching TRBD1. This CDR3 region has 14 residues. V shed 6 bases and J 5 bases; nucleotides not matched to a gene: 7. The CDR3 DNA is TGTGCCAGCAGCTACAGGGGGCAGGGGACTGAAGCTTTCTTT. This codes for CASSYRGQGTEAFF.

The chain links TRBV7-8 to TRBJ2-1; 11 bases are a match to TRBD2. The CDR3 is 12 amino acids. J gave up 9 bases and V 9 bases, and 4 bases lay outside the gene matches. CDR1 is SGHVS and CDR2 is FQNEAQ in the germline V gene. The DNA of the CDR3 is TGTGCCAGTAGCGGGAGGGATCCTGAGCAGTTCTTC. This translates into CASSGRDPEQFF.

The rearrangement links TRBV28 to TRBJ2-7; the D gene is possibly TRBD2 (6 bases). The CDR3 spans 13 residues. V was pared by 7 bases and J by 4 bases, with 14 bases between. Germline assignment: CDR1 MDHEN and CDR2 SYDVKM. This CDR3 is CASTFSGHYEQYF. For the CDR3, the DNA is TGTGCCAGCACTTTTAGCGGTCATTACGAGCAGTACTTC. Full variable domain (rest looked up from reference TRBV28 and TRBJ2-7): DVKVTQSSRYLVKRTGEKVFLECVQDMDHENMFWYRQDPGLGLRLIYFSYDVKMKEKGDIPEGYSVSREKKERFSLILESASTNQTSMYLCASTFSGHYEQYFGPGTRLTVT.

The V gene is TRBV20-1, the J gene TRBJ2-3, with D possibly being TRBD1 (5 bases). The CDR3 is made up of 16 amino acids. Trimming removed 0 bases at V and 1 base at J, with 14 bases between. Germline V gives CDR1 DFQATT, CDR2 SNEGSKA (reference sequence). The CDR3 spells CSARDKQVRRTDTQYF. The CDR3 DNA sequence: TGCAGTGCTAGAGATAAACAGGTCCGACGCACAGATACGCAGTATTTT.

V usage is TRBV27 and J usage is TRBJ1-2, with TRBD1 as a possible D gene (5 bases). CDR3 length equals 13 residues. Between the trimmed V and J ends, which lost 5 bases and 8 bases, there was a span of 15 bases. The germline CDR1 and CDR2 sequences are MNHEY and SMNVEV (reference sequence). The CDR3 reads CASSPRAGSGYTF. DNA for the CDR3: TGTGCCAGCAGTCCCCGGGCAGGGAGCGGCTACACCTTC.

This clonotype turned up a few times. The CDR3 is CASSLTAGTGNEQFF. The CDR3 DNA follows: TGCGCCAGCAGCTTGACGGCGGGGACGGGGAATGAGCAGTTCTTC. The gene calls are TRBV5-1 and TRBJ2-1, with D tentatively TRBD2 (6 bases). The germline V gene encodes CDR1 SGHRS and CDR2 YFSETQ. This CDR3 is 15 amino acids long. The V end was cut by 1 base, the J end by 7 bases, with 15 bases between.

The CDR3 region is CASSLQVSTDTQYF. The DNA of the CDR3 is TGTGCCAGCAGTTTACAGGTTAGCACAGATACGCAGTATTTT. This sequence joins TRBV27 and TRBJ2-3; no reliable D call. The CDR3 runs to 14 residues. With 2 bases removed from V and 0 bases from J, the gap between germline ends came to 6 bases. Germline CDR1 is MNHEY and CDR2 is SMNVEV (reference sequence).

CDR3 nucleotide sequence: TGTGCCACCAGTGATTTGAAGGGGGCGTGGGGCACAGATACGCAGTATTTT. This gives the protein CATSDLKGAWGTDTQYF. This chain connects TRBV24-1 to TRBJ2-3, with 7 bases fitting TRBD1. Germline CDR1 is KGHDR and CDR2 is SFDVKD. This CDR3 comprises 17 residues. The V and J ends lost 0 bases and 1 base, in that order; junction bases with no gene match: 6.

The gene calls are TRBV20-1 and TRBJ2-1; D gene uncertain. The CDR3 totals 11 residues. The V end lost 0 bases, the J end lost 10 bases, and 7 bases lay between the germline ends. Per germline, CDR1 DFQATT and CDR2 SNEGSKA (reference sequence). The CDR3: CSAREPVEQFF. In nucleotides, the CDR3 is TGCAGTGCTAGAGAACCGGTAGAGCAGTTCTTC.

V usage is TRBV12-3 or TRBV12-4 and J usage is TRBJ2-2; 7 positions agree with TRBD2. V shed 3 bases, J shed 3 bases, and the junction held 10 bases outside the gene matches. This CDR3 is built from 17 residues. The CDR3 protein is CASSFSWTSRYTGELFF. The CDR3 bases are TGTGCCAGCAGTTTTTCGTGGACTAGTCGTTACACCGGGGAGCTGTTTTTT.

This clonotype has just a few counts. The CDR3 loop is CASKRSLGQMFTGYTF. The CDR3 DNA is TGTGCCAGCAAAAGAAGTCTGGGACAGATGTTTACCGGCTACACCTTC. This chain joins TRBV7-2 and TRBJ1-2; 7 nucleotides align to TRBD1. The V gene end was trimmed by 7 bases and the J gene end by 8 bases; junction bases not matched to a gene: 19. The CDR3 sequence is 16 residues long. CDR1 and CDR2 from the germline V gene are SGHTA and FQGNSA.

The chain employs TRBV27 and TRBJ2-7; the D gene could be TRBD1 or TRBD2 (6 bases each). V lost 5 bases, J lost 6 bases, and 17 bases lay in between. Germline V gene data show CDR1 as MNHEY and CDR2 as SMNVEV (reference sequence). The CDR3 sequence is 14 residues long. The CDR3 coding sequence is TGTGCCAGCAGTCCTACACTCGGGGGCTTCGAGCAGTACTTC. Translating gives CASSPTLGGFEQYF.

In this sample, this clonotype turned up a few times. The CDR3 DNA reads as TGTGCCAGCAGCTTAGCGCTCTTTCTAAAAGCGACAGGGTGTGAGCAGTACGTC. It is translated as CASSLALFLKATGCEQYV. The chain has TRBV7-2 and TRBJ2-7; TRBD1 agrees at 7 bases. The germline CDR1 and CDR2 sequences are SGHTA and FQGNSA. This CDR3 is built from 18 residues. V gave up 0 bases and J gave up 7 bases; unmatched junction bases: 18.